The rows below give T cell receptor beta chains drawn from one sample of a study of blood T cell repertoires in COVID-19. Data came from immunoSEQ multiplex PCR; TCRdb stores just in-frame clones and leaves some out. The sample comprises fewer than 150,000 clones, just under 90% of which are singletons, and over 4% rests with the top ten. Sequences were obtained from peripheral blood. These receptors originate from a woman aged 45-65 years with acute or convalescent COVID-19. CDR3s include the opening cysteine and the closing phenylalanine or tryptophan. The order of the fields is V gene, J gene, clone size, D gene, CDR3 protein, CDR3 DNA. D genes are given only for firm matches. A clone size is listed for some rows: how often the clone was seen (once, few, many), or a class if it is expanded.

V gene: TRBV11-2
J gene: TRBJ2-2
clone size: NA
D gene: TRBD1
CDR3 protein: CASSLVQGAQGGELFF
CDR3 DNA: TGTGCCAGCAGCTTAGTCCAGGGGGCGCAAGGCGGGGAGCTGTTTTTT

V gene: TRBV5-6
J gene: TRBJ2-4
clone size: NA
D gene: TRBD2
CDR3 protein: CASSPGTSGGDIQYF
CDR3 DNA: TGTGCCAGCAGCCCCGGGACTAGCGGAGGGGACATTCAGTACTTC

V gene: TRBV28
J gene: TRBJ2-7
clone size: NA
D gene: TRBD2
CDR3 protein: CASSLSGRGEQYF
CDR3 DNA: TGTGCCAGCAGCCTTAGCGGGAGAGGCGAGCAGTACTTC

V gene: TRBV5-1
J gene: TRBJ1-2
clone size: NA
D gene: NA
CDR3 protein: CASTEGTSVGYTF
CDR3 DNA: TGCGCCAGCACCGAGGGGACAAGTGTTGGCTACACCTTC

V gene: TRBV25-1
J gene: TRBJ1-1
clone size: NA
D gene: NA
CDR3 protein: CASSGGKWSTEAFF
CDR3 DNA: TGTGCCAGCAGTGGAGGGAAGTGGTCGACTGAAGCTTTCTTT

V gene: TRBV7-9
J gene: TRBJ1-6
clone size: once
D gene: TRBD1
CDR3 protein: CASSSEQGDSPLHF
CDR3 DNA: TGTGCCAGCAGCTCCGAACAGGGGGATTCACCCCTCCACTTT

V gene: TRBV12-5
J gene: TRBJ1-6
clone size: NA
D gene: NA
CDR3 protein: CASGLVRLGTQYNSPLHF
CDR3 DNA: TGTGCTAGTGGTTTGGTACGCCTTGGGACACAATATAATTCACCCCTCCACTTT

V gene: TRBV3-1/TRBV3-2
J gene: TRBJ1-1
clone size: NA
D gene: NA
CDR3 protein: CASSRGPPNTEAFF
CDR3 DNA: TGTGCCAGCAGCCGGGGCCCCCCGAACACTGAAGCTTTCTTT

V gene: TRBV9
J gene: TRBJ1-1
clone size: NA
D gene: TRBD1
CDR3 protein: CASSAHRGLSTEAFF
CDR3 DNA: TGTGCCAGCAGCGCGCACAGGGGGCTCTCCACTGAAGCTTTCTTT

V gene: TRBV5-1
J gene: TRBJ2-7
clone size: NA
D gene: TRBD1
CDR3 protein: CASSFSDRAGCEQYF
CDR3 DNA: TGCGCCAGCAGCTTCTCGGACAGGGCTGGTTGCGAGCAGTACTTC

V gene: TRBV15
J gene: TRBJ1-5
clone size: once
D gene: TRBD1
CDR3 protein: CATSRDVGGDQPQHF
CDR3 DNA: TGTGCCACCAGCAGAGATGTAGGGGGCGACCAGCCCCAGCATTTT

V gene: TRBV28
J gene: TRBJ2-5
clone size: once
D gene: TRBD2
CDR3 protein: CASSFTSGSQETQYF
CDR3 DNA: TGTGCCAGCAGTTTTACTAGCGGGAGCCAAGAGACCCAGTACTTC

V gene: TRBV25-1
J gene: TRBJ2-1
clone size: NA
D gene: NA
CDR3 protein: CASSIYSTSSYNEQFF
CDR3 DNA: TGTGCCAGCAGTATATACTCTACGAGCTCCTACAATGAGCAGTTCTTC

V gene: TRBV27
J gene: TRBJ2-1
clone size: once
D gene: NA
CDR3 protein: CASSLADYNEQFF
CDR3 DNA: TGTGCCAGCAGTTTGGCGGACTACAATGAGCAGTTCTTC

V gene: TRBV25-1
J gene: TRBJ2-1
clone size: NA
D gene: TRBD1
CDR3 protein: CASSERTGYNEQFF
CDR3 DNA: TGTGCCAGCAGTGAAAGGACAGGTTACAATGAGCAGTTCTTC

V gene: TRBV13
J gene: TRBJ2-1
clone size: NA
D gene: NA
CDR3 protein: CASSLGFGPGARSYNEQFF
CDR3 DNA: TGTGCCAGCAGCTTAGGGTTTGGACCGGGAGCCAGGTCCTACAATGAGCAGTTCTTC

V gene: TRBV7-2
J gene: TRBJ1-2
clone size: once
D gene: NA
CDR3 protein: CASSSGIRYGYTF
CDR3 DNA: TGTGCCAGCAGCTCAGGGATTCGCTATGGCTACACCTTC

V gene: TRBV7-2
J gene: TRBJ1-2
clone size: NA
D gene: NA
CDR3 protein: CASSLAGHNYGYTF
CDR3 DNA: TGTGCCAGCAGCTTAGCGGGGCATAACTATGGCTACACCTTC

V gene: TRBV21-1
J gene: TRBJ1-4
clone size: once
D gene: NA
CDR3 protein: CASSPLPPGPGQRGEKLFF
CDR3 DNA: TGTGCCAGCAGTCCCCTTCCACCGGGGCCGGGACAAAGAGGGGAAAAACTGTTTTTT

V gene: TRBV7-9
J gene: TRBJ1-4
clone size: NA
D gene: TRBD1
CDR3 protein: CATQLTGNNEKLFF
CDR3 DNA: TGTGCCACACAATTGACAGGGAATAATGAAAAACTGTTTTTT

V gene: TRBV5-1
J gene: TRBJ1-2
clone size: NA
D gene: TRBD1
CDR3 protein: CASSLGTGSGGYTF
CDR3 DNA: TGCGCCAGCAGCTTGGGGACAGGGAGCGGTGGCTACACCTTC

V gene: TRBV18
J gene: TRBJ1-1
clone size: NA
D gene: NA
CDR3 protein: CASSLQGMNTEAFF
CDR3 DNA: TGTGCCAGCTCACTACAGGGCATGAACACTGAAGCTTTCTTT

V gene: TRBV4-3
J gene: TRBJ1-6
clone size: few
D gene: TRBD1
CDR3 protein: CASSHRQGDNSPLHF
CDR3 DNA: TGCGCCAGCAGCCATAGACAGGGAGATAATTCACCCCTCCACTTT

V gene: TRBV19
J gene: TRBJ1-2
clone size: NA
D gene: NA
CDR3 protein: CASSTPGGPYGYTF
CDR3 DNA: TGTGCCAGTAGTACACCAGGAGGCCCTTATGGCTACACCTTC

V gene: TRBV5-1
J gene: TRBJ1-1
clone size: NA
D gene: NA
CDR3 protein: CASSYGTTNTEAFF
CDR3 DNA: TGCGCCAGCAGCTATGGGACAACGAACACTGAAGCTTTCTTT

V gene: TRBV2
J gene: TRBJ1-1
clone size: NA
D gene: NA
CDR3 protein: CASSKDSWNTEAFF
CDR3 DNA: TGTGCCAGCAGTAAGGACAGCTGGAACACTGAAGCTTTCTTT

V gene: TRBV5-6
J gene: TRBJ1-1
clone size: NA
D gene: NA
CDR3 protein: CASSYLAGLTEAFF
CDR3 DNA: TGTGCCAGCAGCTACCTGGCAGGGCTCACTGAAGCTTTCTTT

V gene: TRBV30
J gene: TRBJ1-1
clone size: NA
D gene: TRBD1
CDR3 protein: CAWSPGTVMTEAFF
CDR3 DNA: TGTGCCTGGAGTCCAGGGACAGTGATGACTGAAGCTTTCTTT

V gene: TRBV3-1/TRBV3-2
J gene: TRBJ1-2
clone size: NA
D gene: NA
CDR3 protein: CASKAGGELSGYTF
CDR3 DNA: TGTGCCAGCAAGGCGGGTGGGGAGTTGAGTGGCTACACCTTC

V gene: TRBV19
J gene: TRBJ1-5
clone size: NA
D gene: NA
CDR3 protein: CASSIGPPGLNQPQHF
CDR3 DNA: TGTGCCAGTAGCATCGGTCCGCCAGGCCTTAATCAGCCCCAGCATTTT

V gene: TRBV2
J gene: TRBJ2-1
clone size: NA
D gene: NA
CDR3 protein: CASSDAQGGEQFF
CDR3 DNA: TGTGCCAGCAGTGACGCCCAGGGTGGTGAGCAGTTCTTC

V gene: TRBV19
J gene: TRBJ2-5
clone size: once
D gene: TRBD1
CDR3 protein: CASSFGQGGVETQYF
CDR3 DNA: TGTGCCAGTAGTTTTGGACAGGGGGGAGTAGAGACCCAGTACTTC

V gene: TRBV9
J gene: TRBJ1-1
clone size: NA
D gene: NA
CDR3 protein: CASSALGAEAFF
CDR3 DNA: TGTGCCAGCAGCGCCCTGGGGGCAGAAGCTTTCTTT

V gene: TRBV6-1
J gene: TRBJ2-2
clone size: NA
D gene: NA
CDR3 protein: CASSVWVWEENTGELFF
CDR3 DNA: TGTGCCAGCAGTGTCTGGGTTTGGGAGGAGAACACCGGGGAGCTGTTTTTT

V gene: TRBV28
J gene: TRBJ2-7
clone size: NA
D gene: NA
CDR3 protein: CASSSATGSLHEQYF
CDR3 DNA: TGTGCCAGCAGTTCCGCCACAGGGAGTTTGCACGAGCAGTACTTC

V gene: TRBV5-1
J gene: TRBJ1-1
clone size: once
D gene: NA
CDR3 protein: CASSLGQENTEAFF
CDR3 DNA: TGCGCCAGCAGCTTGGGACAGGAAAACACTGAAGCTTTCTTT